The rows below give T cell receptor beta chains drawn from one sample of a study of cytomegalovirus exposure and HLA in healthy donors. The method was immunoSEQ multiplex PCR; TCRdb's version includes in-frame clones alone and lacks a portion of them. Recorded for this sample: some 140,000 clones. The sample taken for sequencing was PBMCs. The source of these receptors is a woman aged 40-49 years in good health and CMV-seronegative. Each CDR3 is given with its conserved first and last residue. Fields, in order: D gene, J gene, V gene, CDR3 protein, CDR3 DNA. The D gene is left open where the match is weak.

NA,TRBJ2-6,TRBV21-1,CAIKFGTEIFSGANVLTF,TGTGCCATTAAGTTCGGGACAGAGATTTTCTCTGGGGCCAACGTCCTGACTTTC
TRBD1,TRBJ1-1,TRBV2,CASSTGGPTEAFF,TGTGCCAGCAGTACAGGGGGCCCCACTGAAGCTTTCTTT
TRBD1,TRBJ2-1,TRBV5-1,CASRGRDRGNNEQFF,TGCGCCAGCAGGGGTCGGGACAGGGGCAACAATGAGCAGTTCTTC
NA,TRBJ2-2,TRBV9,CASSVRATYRANTGELFF,TGTGCCAGCAGCGTTAGGGCGACTTACAGGGCGAACACCGGGGAGCTGTTTTTT
NA,TRBJ2-3,TRBV2,CASSTTVTGSTDTQYF,TGTGCCAGCAGTACTACCGTTACCGGATCGACAGATACGCAGTATTTT
TRBD1,TRBJ1-4,TRBV6-5,CASSSDYRGYGEKLFF,TGTGCCAGCAGTTCCGATTACAGGGGATATGGTGAAAAACTGTTTTTT
TRBD1,TRBJ2-7,TRBV19,CASSISSGTGSYEQYF,TGTGCCAGTAGTATATCGTCCGGGACAGGGAGCTACGAGCAGTACTTC
NA,TRBJ2-3,TRBV4-2,CASSQDSSAGASDTQYF,TGTGCCAGCAGCCAAGATAGCTCGGCGGGGGCCTCAGATACGCAGTATTTT
NA,TRBJ1-5,TRBV4-1,CASSQAEGGQPQHF,TGCGCCAGCAGCCAAGCCGAAGGGGGTCAGCCCCAGCATTTT
TRBD2,TRBJ2-1,TRBV5-1,CASSFLRGGSGDNEQFF,TGCGCCAGCAGCTTTTTGCGGGGGGGCAGTGGGGACAATGAGCAGTTCTTC
TRBD2,TRBJ2-7,TRBV18,CASSPTSGYYEQYF,TGTGCCAGCTCACCAACTAGCGGATACTACGAGCAGTACTTC
TRBD1,TRBJ1-1,TRBV6-6,CATDRGQYVNTEAFF,TGTGCCACAGACCGGGGACAGTATGTGAACACTGAAGCTTTCTTT
TRBD2,TRBJ2-1,TRBV7-3,CASSLTTSGEYNEQFF,TGTGCCAGCAGCCTTACAACTAGCGGGGAATACAATGAGCAGTTCTTC
NA,TRBJ2-1,TRBV4-3,CASSQDASRNEQFF,TGCGCCAGCAGCCAAGATGCTAGCAGAAATGAGCAGTTCTTC
NA,TRBJ1-5,TRBV6-1,CATGVGNQPQHF,TGTGCCACGGGAGTCGGCAATCAGCCCCAGCATTTT
NA,TRBJ1-5,TRBV19,CASTLGQFNQPQHF,TGTGCCAGTACTTTGGGACAATTCAATCAGCCCCAGCATTTT
NA,TRBJ2-7,TRBV11-2,CASSPVRKYEQYF,TGTGCCAGCAGCCCCGTCAGGAAGTACGAGCAGTACTTC
TRBD2,TRBJ2-4,TRBV7-3,CASSLKAGDKNIQYF,TGTGCCAGCAGCTTAAAAGCGGGGGATAAAAACATTCAGTACTTC
TRBD2,TRBJ2-1,TRBV5-4,CASRIAGGRRNEQFF,TGTGCCAGCAGAATAGCGGGGGGGAGGCGCAATGAGCAGTTCTTC
TRBD1,TRBJ1-2,TRBV6-5,CASSRTGGGGYTF,TGTGCCAGCAGCCGGACAGGGGGAGGTGGCTACACCTTC
TRBD1,TRBJ1-2,TRBV6-1,CASSPPGTGANGYTF,TGTGCCAGCAGTCCACCAGGGACAGGGGCGAATGGCTACACCTTC
NA,TRBJ2-3,TRBV12-5,CASPILLGSADTQYF,TGTGCTAGTCCAATTTTGCTAGGTTCGGCAGATACGCAGTATTTT
TRBD1,TRBJ1-5,TRBV5-8,CASSLKGTGTTPQHF,TGTGCCAGCAGCTTGAAAGGGACAGGAACTACGCCCCAGCATTTT
NA,TRBJ2-1,TRBV7-9,CASSLRWGDMGEQFF,TGTGCCAGCAGCTTAAGATGGGGAGACATGGGTGAGCAGTTCTTC